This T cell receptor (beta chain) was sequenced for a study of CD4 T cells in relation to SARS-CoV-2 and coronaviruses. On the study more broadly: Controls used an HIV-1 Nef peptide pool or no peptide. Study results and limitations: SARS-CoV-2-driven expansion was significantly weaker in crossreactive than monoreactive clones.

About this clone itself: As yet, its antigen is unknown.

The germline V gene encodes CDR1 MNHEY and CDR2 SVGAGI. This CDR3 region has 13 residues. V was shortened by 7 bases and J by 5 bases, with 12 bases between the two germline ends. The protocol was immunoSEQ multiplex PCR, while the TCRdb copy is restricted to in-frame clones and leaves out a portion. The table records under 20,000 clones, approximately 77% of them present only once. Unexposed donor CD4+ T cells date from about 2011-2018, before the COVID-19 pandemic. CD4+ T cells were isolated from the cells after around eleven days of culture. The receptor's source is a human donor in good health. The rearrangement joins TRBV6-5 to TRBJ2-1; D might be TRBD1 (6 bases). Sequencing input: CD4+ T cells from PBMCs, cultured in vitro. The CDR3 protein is CASTLTGDNEQFF. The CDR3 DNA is TGTGCCAGCACCCTGACAGGAGACAATGAGCAGTTCTTC.